The source of this T cell receptor beta chain is a study of metastatic and nonmetastatic thyroid tumors. About the research overall: From malignant and benign thyroid patients, repertoires in blood and in tumor or nodule tissue were compared.

Study-wide findings and caveats: Malignant thyroid tumors reportedly exceeded benign nodules significantly in TCR beta diversity, with the difference appearing in blood and tumor.

With MiXCR, TCRdb called clones anew from the PCR reads. Of tens of thousands of clones listed, under 30% were seen once; the top ten hold approximately 15%. Germline CDR1 is SGDLS and CDR2 is YYNGEE. The CDR3 loop spans 15 amino acids. All patients were treatment-naive before thyroid surgery. This clone was found a few times. Its specificity is unknown. The sequencing sample was made of blood. The sequence derives from a female donor with papillary thyroid cancer or a benign thyroid nodule (not recorded which). Some clones in this sample may be carry-over from other donors' samples. V usage is TRBV9 and J usage is TRBJ1-6, with D uncertain. The CDR3 coding sequence is TGTGCGAGAACTGATAGGGATGAAGGGCATTCACCCCTCCACTTT. This codes for CARTDRDEGHSPLHF.